This TCR beta chain is from a study of cytomegalovirus exposure and HLA in healthy donors. V gave up 3 bases and J gave up 1 base, with 6 bases separating them. This CDR3 comprises 13 residues. CDR1 and CDR2 (germline): SGHTA, FQGNSA. The PCR had 60 Vbeta and 13 Jbeta primers. Clones were sequenced by immunoSEQ multiplex PCR, and TCRdb holds only the in-frame ones, with some missing. Of tens of thousands of clones listed, roughly 80% are singletons. This clone was seen once. V is TRBV7-2 and J is TRBJ1-1; D perhaps matches TRBD1 (6 bases). The origin of this receptor is a woman aged 40 to 50 in good health and CMV-seropositive. Sequences were obtained from PBMCs. In DNA, the CDR3 is TGTGCCAGCAGCTTCAGGGGGAACACTGAAGCTTTCTTT. It translates to CASSFRGNTEAFF.